This T cell receptor (beta chain) was obtained from a study of blood T cell repertoires in COVID-19. Germline V gene sequence: CDR1 LGHDT, CDR2 YNNKEL (reference sequence). V shed 4 bases and J shed 4 bases, with 22 bases lying between them. The CDR3 has 17 residues. The method was immunoSEQ multiplex PCR; TCRdb's version includes in-frame clones alone and lacks a portion of them. The sample carries around 180,000 clones, 75% to 85% recorded once. The sequence derives from a woman older than 75 with COVID-19, enrolled during active disease. Sequenced sample: peripheral blood. This chain joins TRBV3-1 (or the pseudogene TRBV3-2) and TRBJ1-2; possible D gene TRBD1, 5 bases. CDR3 bases: TGTGCCAGCAGCCCAATTCCTCCTGCGGGGACTAGCTATGGCTACACCTTC. It specifies CASSPIPPAGTSYGYTF.